A single T cell receptor (beta chain) is shown here with its context. Using immunoSEQ multiplex PCR, the repertoire was profiled, and TCRdb retains in-frame clones only, with some absent. Altogether more than 75,000 clones are present, 79% being singletons, with the ten largest covering about 10%. The data stem from a study of control samples from healthy donors and cancer patients. The CDR3 extends over 15 amino acids. CDR1 and CDR2 from the germline V gene are LGHNA and YSLEER. V was cut by 5 bases and J by 0 bases, with 13 bases left in between. The clonotype comes from a woman aged 25-40 years in good health. This chain connects TRBV4-3 to TRBJ1-2; TRBD1 might be the D (6 bases). The sequenced sample was blood. The CDR3 coding sequence is TGCGCCAGCAGCTTAAACAGGGTTCCTAACTATGGCTACACCTTC. Translated: CASSLNRVPNYGYTF.